This T cell receptor (beta chain) stems from a study of patients and donors after allogeneic stem cell transplantation. CDR1 is SGDLS, CDR2 YYNGEE, per germline. The CDR3 runs to 16 residues. Trimming took 2 bases from V and 2 from J; bases not matched to a gene: 5. TCRdb analysed the RT-PCR reads with MiXCR anew, one entry per CDR3 protein. The sample includes over 350,000 distinct CDR3 sequences, around 15% seen only once; the top ten take 7.2%. Source material: blood, either unsorted or a sorted T cell fraction (not recorded which). This receptor was identified in a human donor who was either an allogeneic HSCT recipient or a stem cell or donor lymphocyte infusion donor (not recorded which). It is not recorded whose cells these are; they may come from a transplant donor. The V gene is TRBV9, the J gene TRBJ2-1; 9 positions match TRBD2. CDR3 coding DNA: TGTGCCAGCAGCGTTGGCGGGGGGGCCCCCTACAATGAGCAGTTCTTC. Amino acid sequence: CASSVGGGAPYNEQFF.